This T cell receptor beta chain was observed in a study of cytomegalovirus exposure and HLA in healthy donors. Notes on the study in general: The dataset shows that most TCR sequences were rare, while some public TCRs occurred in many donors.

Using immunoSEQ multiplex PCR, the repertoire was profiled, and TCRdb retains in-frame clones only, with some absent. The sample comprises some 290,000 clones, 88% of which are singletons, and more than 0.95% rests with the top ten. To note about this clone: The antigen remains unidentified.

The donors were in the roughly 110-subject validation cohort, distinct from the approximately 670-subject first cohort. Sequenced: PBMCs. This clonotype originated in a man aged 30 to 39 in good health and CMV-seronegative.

The CDR3 spells CASSLVGQGGNEQFF. DNA for the CDR3: TGTGCCAGCAGCTTAGTGGGACAGGGAGGGAATGAGCAGTTCTTC. J is TRBJ2-1 and V is TRBV7-2, with 9 nucleotides matching TRBD1. The germline V gene has CDR1 SGHTA and CDR2 FQGNSA. V dropped 1 base and J dropped 7; count of bases not matched to a gene: 5. The CDR3 is made up of 15 amino acids.